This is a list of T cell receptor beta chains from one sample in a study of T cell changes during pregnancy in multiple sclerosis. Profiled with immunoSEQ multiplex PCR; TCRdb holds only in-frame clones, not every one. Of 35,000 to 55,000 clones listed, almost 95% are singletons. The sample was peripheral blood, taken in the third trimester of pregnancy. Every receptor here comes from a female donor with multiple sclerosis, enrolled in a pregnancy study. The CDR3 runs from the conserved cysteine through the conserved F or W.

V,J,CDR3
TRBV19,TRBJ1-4,CATSKGQTMEKLFF
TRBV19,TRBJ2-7,CASSIGGGYEQYF
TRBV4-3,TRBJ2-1,CASSQEGWGEQFF
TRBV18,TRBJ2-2,CASSPPRVGGELFF
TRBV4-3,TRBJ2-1,CASSQDGAGGRNEQFF
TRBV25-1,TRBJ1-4,CASSESLTGGEEKLFF
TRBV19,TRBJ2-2,CASRKQGDTGELFF
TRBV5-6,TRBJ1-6,CASSLSQGGSPLHF
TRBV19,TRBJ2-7,CASSIEADSYYEQYF
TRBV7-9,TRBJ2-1,CASSLAGLAAYYNEQFF
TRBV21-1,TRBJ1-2,CASTRVRDNYGYTF
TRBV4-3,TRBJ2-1,CASSQGPSSGAYNEQFF
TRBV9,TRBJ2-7,CASSEGGVKQYF
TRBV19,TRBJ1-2,CASSIVSGGYGYTF
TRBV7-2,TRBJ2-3,CASSLVGVAGPDTQYF
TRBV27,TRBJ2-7,CASRRDPGSYEQYF
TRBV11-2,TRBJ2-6,CASSWGGAGANVLTF
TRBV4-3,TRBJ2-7,CASSQGLAGGVHEQYF
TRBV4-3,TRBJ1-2,CASSQEIQNYGYTF